These T cell receptor beta chains were read from a single sample in a study of a mutant IDH1 vaccine in newly diagnosed glioma. Sequencing used immunoSEQ multiplex PCR; TCRdb keeps in-frame clones, though not all of them. The profile shows tens of thousands of clones, around 74% of them singletons. These receptors' antigens are unknown. The sample here was PBMCs, taken from a glioma patient whose treatment included an IDH1 peptide vaccine. These receptors were taken from a man between 50 and 59 years old with glioma. CDR3s include the opening cysteine and the closing phenylalanine or tryptophan. The order of the fields is CDR3 length, J gene, D gene, clone size, V gene, CDR3 protein, CDR3 DNA. D genes are given only for firm matches. The size entry is marked missing in some rows and otherwise reads once, few, many or a size class.

length: 15; J: TRBJ1-1; D: .; size: .; V: TRBV5-6; CDR3: CASSLASGEAAEAFF; DNA: TGTGCCAGCAGCTTGGCGTCAGGGGAGGCGGCTGAAGCTTTCTTT
length: 14; J: TRBJ1-4; D: .; size: once; V: TRBV5-5; CDR3: CASSFEATNEKLFF; DNA: TGTGCCAGCAGCTTTGAAGCAACTAATGAAAAACTGTTTTTT
length: 14; J: TRBJ1-1; D: .; size: few; V: TRBV4-1; CDR3: CASSPAPLGTEAFF; DNA: TGCGCCAGCAGCCCTGCCCCACTGGGCACTGAAGCTTTCTTT
length: 14; J: TRBJ2-2; D: .; size: few; V: TRBV7-6; CDR3: CASTPGVQVGELFF; DNA: TGTGCCAGCACGCCTGGGGTACAGGTCGGGGAGCTGTTTTTT
length: 14; J: TRBJ2-4; D: .; size: .; V: TRBV5-4; CDR3: CASSLGGSKNIQYF; DNA: TGTGCCAGCAGCTTGGGAGGGTCCAAAAACATTCAGTACTTC
length: 16; J: TRBJ1-3; D: .; size: .; V: TRBV5-6; CDR3: CASSPEGNLVGNTIYF; DNA: TGTGCCAGCAGCCCCGAAGGAAATCTGGTTGGAAACACCATATATTTT
length: 16; J: TRBJ2-1; D: .; size: .; V: TRBV19; CDR3: CASSNIRTSSYNEQFF; DNA: TGTGCCAGTAGTAATATCAGGACGAGCTCCTACAATGAGCAGTTCTTC
length: 15; J: TRBJ1-1; D: TRBD1; size: .; V: TRBV18; CDR3: CASSQQGGEGTEAFF; DNA: TGTGCCAGCTCACAGCAGGGGGGTGAGGGAACTGAAGCTTTCTTT
length: 15; J: TRBJ1-5; D: TRBD1; size: .; V: TRBV18; CDR3: CASSPPSTGFQPQHF; DNA: TGTGCCAGCTCACCACCCTCGACAGGGTTTCAGCCCCAGCATTTT
length: 12; J: TRBJ2-7; D: TRBD1; size: .; V: TRBV6-5; CDR3: CASRDRFHEQYF; DNA: TGTGCCAGCCGGGACAGGTTTCACGAGCAGTACTTC